These T cell receptor beta chains were read from a single sample in a study of blood T cell repertoires in COVID-19. Here immunoSEQ multiplex PCR was the method, and the copy in TCRdb shows in-frame clones only, minus some. The sample has about 68,000 clones; 70% to 90% are singletons. The sequencing input was peripheral blood. The receptors were sampled from a woman aged 50 to 60 with COVID-19, enrolled during active disease. Each CDR3 is given with its conserved first and last residue. Each record gives: J gene, V gene, clone size, D gene, CDR3 protein, CDR3 DNA. The D gene is left open where the match is weak. Size values are once, few and many counts, or a class for expanded clones, and some rows have none.

j_call: TRBJ2-7
v_call: TRBV28
clone_size: -
d_call: -
cdr3_aa: CASSPPPPGYEQYF
cdr3_nt: TGTGCCAGCAGTCCCCCACCCCCCGGGTACGAGCAGTACTTC

j_call: TRBJ1-1
v_call: TRBV2
clone_size: -
d_call: -
cdr3_aa: CASRRGGLATEAFF
cdr3_nt: TGTGCCAGCAGGAGGGGAGGCCTGGCCACTGAAGCTTTCTTT

j_call: TRBJ2-7
v_call: TRBV2
clone_size: -
d_call: TRBD1
cdr3_aa: CATQTGFDEQYF
cdr3_nt: TGTGCCACCCAGACAGGGTTCGACGAGCAGTACTTC

j_call: TRBJ1-4
v_call: TRBV6-5
clone_size: -
d_call: -
cdr3_aa: CASSYERGEKLFF
cdr3_nt: TGTGCCAGCAGTTACGAACGGGGAGAAAAACTGTTTTTT

j_call: TRBJ2-7
v_call: TRBV18
clone_size: -
d_call: -
cdr3_aa: CASSSTGGERAYEQYF
cdr3_nt: TGTGCCAGCTCATCGACAGGAGGAGAGAGAGCCTACGAGCAGTACTTC

j_call: TRBJ1-1
v_call: TRBV2
clone_size: -
d_call: -
cdr3_aa: CATALLQLNTEAFF
cdr3_nt: TGTGCCACCGCTTTGTTACAGCTGAACACTGAAGCTTTCTTT

j_call: TRBJ1-5
v_call: TRBV28
clone_size: -
d_call: -
cdr3_aa: CASSPDGTIAWPQHF
cdr3_nt: TGTGCCAGCAGCCCCGACGGAACAATAGCGTGGCCCCAGCATTTT

j_call: TRBJ2-2
v_call: TRBV15
clone_size: once
d_call: -
cdr3_aa: CATSRDLVSANTGELFF
cdr3_nt: TGTGCCACCAGCAGAGATCTTGTCTCCGCGAACACCGGGGAGCTGTTTTTT

j_call: TRBJ1-5
v_call: TRBV30
clone_size: -
d_call: -
cdr3_aa: CAWSHSRQPQHF
cdr3_nt: TGTGCCTGGAGTCACTCCAGGCAGCCCCAGCATTTT

j_call: TRBJ2-5
v_call: TRBV7-6
clone_size: once
d_call: TRBD2
cdr3_aa: CASSPTSGRETQYF
cdr3_nt: TGTGCCAGCAGCCCCACTAGCGGGAGAGAGACCCAGTACTTC

j_call: TRBJ2-7
v_call: TRBV5-4
clone_size: -
d_call: TRBD1
cdr3_aa: CASIMGRDRAHEQYF
cdr3_nt: TGTGCCAGCATCATGGGCCGGGACAGGGCCCACGAGCAGTACTTC

j_call: TRBJ1-6
v_call: TRBV5-1
clone_size: -
d_call: TRBD1
cdr3_aa: CASSPWDRSNSPLHF
cdr3_nt: TGCGCCAGCAGCCCCTGGGACAGGAGTAATTCACCCCTCCACTTT

j_call: TRBJ2-7
v_call: TRBV11-2
clone_size: -
d_call: TRBD2
cdr3_aa: CASSRAGTTYSYEQYF
cdr3_nt: TGTGCCAGCAGCCGAGCCGGGACTACCTACTCCTACGAGCAGTACTTC

j_call: TRBJ2-7
v_call: TRBV24-1
clone_size: -
d_call: -
cdr3_aa: CATSDSPGSTEQYF
cdr3_nt: TGTGCCACCAGTGATTCCCCGGGTAGTACGGAGCAGTACTTC

j_call: TRBJ2-7
v_call: TRBV6-2/TRBV6-3
clone_size: few
d_call: -
cdr3_aa: CASSYSSARVVYEQYF
cdr3_nt: TGTGCCAGCAGTTACTCGAGTGCCAGGGTAGTTTACGAGCAGTACTTC

j_call: TRBJ1-6
v_call: TRBV4-1
clone_size: -
d_call: -
cdr3_aa: CASSQVRSSPLHF
cdr3_nt: TGCGCCAGCAGCCAGGTTCGGTCTTCACCCCTCCACTTT

j_call: TRBJ2-2
v_call: TRBV5-1
clone_size: few
d_call: -
cdr3_aa: CASSLASAGELFF
cdr3_nt: TGCGCCAGCAGCTTGGCCTCGGCCGGGGAGCTGTTTTTT

j_call: TRBJ2-5
v_call: TRBV7-9
clone_size: -
d_call: TRBD2
cdr3_aa: CASSRNRQRERETQYF
cdr3_nt: TGTGCCAGCAGCCGGAACAGGCAGCGGGAGAGGGAGACCCAGTACTTC

j_call: TRBJ1-4
v_call: TRBV28
clone_size: few
d_call: TRBD1
cdr3_aa: CASRDRGRNEKLFF
cdr3_nt: TGTGCCAGCAGAGACAGGGGGCGAAATGAAAAACTGTTTTTT